This T cell receptor (beta chain) was obtained from a study of T cells in women clearing cervical HPV infection. All donors had a single incident cervical HPV16 infection, not prevalent. As to this clone: Its target is unknown.

Findings and limits, study-wide: Timing of associations relative to infection is unclear; T-cell subsets were not isolated. T-cell numbers per sample were unknown and may explain richness differences.

The protocol was immunoSEQ multiplex PCR, while the TCRdb copy is restricted to in-frame clones and leaves out a portion. The sample has about 24,000 clones. Sequenced material: blood buffy coat. The TCR originated in a woman between 18 and 69 years old with a cervical HPV16 infection that either progressed to CIN3+ or cleared (not recorded which).

The CDR3 region is CASSLDTGDQPQHF. CDR3 DNA, as far as it was read: TGCGCCAGCAGCTTGGATACGGGGGATCAGCCC. This sequence joins TRBV5-1 and TRBJ1-5, with D perhaps TRBD1 (5 bases). The CDR3 end is not reached by the read, which stops 3 residues before it; the germline J gene fills it in. CDR3 length: 14 amino acids. Germline CDR1 is SGHRS and CDR2 is YFSETQ. Trimming left V 0 bases short and J 5 bases short, with 9 bases between.